This is a list of T cell receptor beta chains from one sample in a study of beta chain features in type 1 diabetes. Libraries were prepared by immunoSEQ multiplex PCR; TCRdb keeps only in-frame clonotypes and omits some of them. The sample has around 240,000 clones, around 9.6% seen once; the top ten hold around 0.031%. The material sequenced was naive CD4+ T cells from blood. The source of these receptors is a young woman in good health. The CDR3 runs from the conserved cysteine through the conserved F or W. A D gene is named only where the DNA matches it firmly. Expanded clones are given a class, and other clones once, few, many or no size at all.

.,16,TRBV6-5,few,TRBJ1-2,TGTGCCAGCAGTTACTTGGTATTCGGGACAACGAGGGGCTACACCTTC,CASSYLVFGTTRGYTF
.,14,TRBV18,few,TRBJ2-1,TGTGCCAGCTCACCACCGCCAGGGAAGAGTGAGCAGTTCTTC,CASSPPPGKSEQFF
TRBD1,13,TRBV30,.,TRBJ2-7,TGTGCCTGGAGTGGGGACAGGGTAAGCGAGCAGTACTTC,CAWSGDRVSEQYF
.,13,TRBV2,.,TRBJ1-3,TGTGCCAGCATGAAGGGGTTTGGAAACACCATATATTTT,CASMKGFGNTIYF
TRBD1,15,TRBV11-1,.,TRBJ2-5,TGTGCCAGCAGCATCCAGACAGGGCCACAAGAGACCCAGTACTTC,CASSIQTGPQETQYF
.,13,TRBV5-1,.,TRBJ1-1,TGCGCCAGCAGCATAAGAACAGGGATTGAAGCTTTCTTT,CASSIRTGIEAFF
.,14,TRBV18,.,TRBJ2-2,TGTGCCAGCTCACGTCCAGGGGAAACCGGGGAGCTGTTTTTT,CASSRPGETGELFF
.,12,TRBV7-8,few,TRBJ2-7,TGTGCCAGCAAGGGGGTCGGCTACGAGCAGTACTTC,CASKGVGYEQYF
TRBD2,13,TRBV5-4,.,TRBJ2-3,TGTGCCAGCAGTGTGACTAGCGAAGATACGCAGTATTTT,CASSVTSEDTQYF
.,14,TRBV7-2,few,TRBJ1-1,TGTGCCAGCAGCTTAGTGGGGGGTGGCACTGAAGCTTTCTTT,CASSLVGGGTEAFF
TRBD2,16,TRBV5-1,few,TRBJ2-1,TGCGCCAGCAGCTTGGTAGCGGGGGTCTCCTACAATGAGCAGTTCTTC,CASSLVAGVSYNEQFF
TRBD2,14,TRBV19,.,TRBJ2-1,TGTGCCAGTAGTATTAGCGGGGGGGCATATGAGCAGTTCTTC,CASSISGGAYEQFF
TRBD1,15,TRBV5-4,few,TRBJ1-2,TGTGCCAGCAGCACCCTCATGACAGGGGCCTCTGGCTACACCTTC,CASSTLMTGASGYTF
.,16,TRBV2,few,TRBJ2-1,TGTGCCAGCAGGATCCGATGGGGGGGCGCGGGGAATGAGCAGTTCTTC,CASRIRWGGAGNEQFF
TRBD1,14,TRBV5-1,.,TRBJ1-2,TGCGCCAGCAGCTTAGGACAGGGGGCCCATGGCTACACCTTC,CASSLGQGAHGYTF
TRBD1,14,TRBV5-1,few,TRBJ2-7,TGCGCCAGCAGCCCCACCGGGACAGCCTACGAGCAGTACTTC,CASSPTGTAYEQYF
.,12,TRBV7-2,.,TRBJ1-2,TGTGCCAGCAGCCGGGCTAACTATGGCTACACCTTC,CASSRANYGYTF
TRBD1,15,TRBV2,.,TRBJ2-5,TGTGCCAGCAGTCGAAACAGGGGGCTAAGAGAGACCCAGTACTTC,CASSRNRGLRETQYF
.,16,TRBV30,.,TRBJ1-5,TGTGCCTGGAGTGCGACTATACCAGGGGGCAATCAGCCCCAGCATTTT,CAWSATIPGGNQPQHF
TRBD2,17,TRBV5-4,few,TRBJ2-1,TGTGCCAGCAGCTTGGAGGGACTAGCGGGAGGTCGGACTGAGCAGTTCTTC,CASSLEGLAGGRTEQFF
.,16,TRBV7-6,few,TRBJ2-2,TGTGCCAGCAGCCCTCGACCCTCCCCGGGCACCGGGGAGCTGTTTTTT,CASSPRPSPGTGELFF
TRBD2,15,TRBV7-7,few,TRBJ2-1,TGTGCCAGCAGCTTGACTAGCGGGCAAAACAATGAGCAGTTCTTC,CASSLTSGQNNEQFF
.,14,TRBV6-6,.,TRBJ2-7,TGTGCCAGCAGATTAAGCCTAGAAACCTACGAGCAGTACTTC,CASRLSLETYEQYF
TRBD2,13,TRBV7-2,few,TRBJ2-4,TGTGCCAGCAGCTTACCGGGACTAGCGTTTCAGTACTTC,CASSLPGLAFQYF
.,12,TRBV29-1,few,TRBJ2-3,TGCAGCGTCCGCCCCGGGGCAGATACGCAGTATTTT,CSVRPGADTQYF
.,16,TRBV19,.,TRBJ2-7,TGTGCCAGTAGTCTCGCGGGGTCCCCCGGGACCCACGAGCAGTACTTC,CASSLAGSPGTHEQYF
.,13,TRBV7-9,.,TRBJ1-4,TGTGCCAGCAGCTTAGCATGGAGCGAAAAACTGTTTTTT,CASSLAWSEKLFF
TRBD1,15,TRBV6-5,few,TRBJ1-1,TGTGCCAGCAGCGACGGGGACAGAAAGAACACTGAAGCTTTCTTT,CASSDGDRKNTEAFF
.,14,TRBV7-9,many,TRBJ1-2,TGTGCCAGCAGCCCCTCGACTGGGAACTATGGCTACACCTTC,CASSPSTGNYGYTF
.,10,TRBV30,few,TRBJ1-1,TGTGCCTGGGCACGGGTGGAAGCTTTCTTT,CAWARVEAFF
.,15,TRBV18,many,TRBJ2-6,TGTGCCAGCTCACCACAGAGCTCTGGGGCCAACGTCCTGACTTTC,CASSPQSSGANVLTF
.,12,TRBV4-1,.,TRBJ1-2,TGCGCCAGCACTGACAGCAACTATGGCTACACCTTC,CASTDSNYGYTF
TRBD1,13,TRBV6-1,.,TRBJ1-2,TGTGCCAGCAAACTGACAGGGGGCAATGGCTACACCTTC,CASKLTGGNGYTF
.,15,TRBV11-3,few,TRBJ2-5,TGTGCCAGCAGCTTAGGACAAGGGGAACAAGAGACCCAGTACTTC,CASSLGQGEQETQYF
TRBD2,15,TRBV7-3,few,TRBJ2-1,TGTGCCAGCAGCCCGGGACTAGCGGGGTACAATGAGCAGTTCTTC,CASSPGLAGYNEQFF
.,11,TRBV2,.,TRBJ2-3,TGTGCCAGCGGACTCACGGATACGCAGTATTTT,CASGLTDTQYF
.,18,TRBV4-1,.,TRBJ1-6,TGCGCCAGCAGCCAAGGCCGCATGTCGGCAGGGTCTAATTCACCCCTCCACTTT,CASSQGRMSAGSNSPLHF
TRBD1,14,TRBV18,few,TRBJ1-1,TGTGCCAGCTCACCGACAGGGATGAACACTGAAGCTTTCTTT,CASSPTGMNTEAFF
.,14,TRBV18,many,TRBJ2-7,TGTGCCAGCTCACAGGAGGAGGGACCCTACGAGCAGTACTTC,CASSQEEGPYEQYF
.,13,TRBV30,few,TRBJ2-3,TGTGCCTGGAACCCCCATGGGCTTAATACGCAGTATTTT,CAWNPHGLNTQYF
TRBD1,13,TRBV2,few,TRBJ2-7,TGTGCCAGCAACGATGGACAGGGGGACGAGCAGTACTTC,CASNDGQGDEQYF
.,10,TRBV11-3,few,TRBJ1-6,TGTGCCAGCTGCTTCCGGCCCCTCCACTTT,CASCFRPLHF
.,15,TRBV5-1,.,TRBJ1-1,TGCGCCAGCAGCTTGGTCAGGGCAGAGAACACTGAAGCTTTCTTT,CASSLVRAENTEAFF
TRBD1,13,TRBV6-5,.,TRBJ2-7,TGTGCCAGCAGACAGGGGGCCGGCCCGGGGCAGTACTTC,CASRQGAGPGQYF
TRBD2,13,TRBV6-6,.,TRBJ2-7,TGTGCCAGCGCCCAGCGGGAGATCTACGAGCAGTACTTC,CASAQREIYEQYF
TRBD2,13,TRBV30,few,TRBJ2-7,TGTGCCTGGAAGGAGCGGGAACGCTACGAGCAGTACTTC,CAWKERERYEQYF
.,14,TRBV1,few,TRBJ2-1,TGCACCAGCAGCCAACTCGACGGGGTTGGTGAGCAGTTCTTC,CTSSQLDGVGEQFF
.,16,TRBV5-1,.,TRBJ2-3,TGCGCCAGCAGCTTGGCCGGGACGGGAGCCACAGATACGCAGTATTTT,CASSLAGTGATDTQYF
.,15,TRBV5-6,few,TRBJ2-1,TGTGCCAGCAGCTTCCGGGTTGACTCCTACAATGAGCAGTTCTTC,CASSFRVDSYNEQFF
.,18,TRBV5-1,.,TRBJ2-1,TGCGCCAGCAGCTTGACAGGGACTGGCGGGAGTAGCTACAATGAGCAGTTCTTC,CASSLTGTGGSSYNEQFF
.,16,TRBV7-9,.,TRBJ2-5,TGTGCCAGCAGCTTAGGACTATTTACTTACCAAGAGACCCAGTACTTC,CASSLGLFTYQETQYF